The 25 T cell receptor beta chains below all came from one sample that was sequenced in a study of Graves' ophthalmopathy and Graves' hyperthyroidism. Amplified TCR beta CDR3 regions were obtained using RNA transcripts as template. An initial RT-PCR round employing HTBI primers preceded a second-round multiplex PCR. In TCRdb, the multiplex PCR reads were re-called with MiXCR into one record per CDR3 protein. Of 150,000 or so distinct CDR3 sequences in the sample, 35% to 45% were seen once. What was sequenced was peripheral blood. These receptors were collected from a man aged 25 to 40 with Graves' ophthalmopathy.

The J gene is TRBJ1-3, the V gene TRBV6-2 or TRBV6-3, with unresolved D. Trimming removed 5 bases from V and 1 base from J, with 9 bases in between. Germline values: CDR1 MNHEY, CDR2 SVGEGT. CDR3 length: 14 residues. CDR3 amino acids: CASSRLGSGNTIYF. CDR3 bases: TGTGCCAGCAGTCGATTGGGATCTGGAAACACCATATATTTT.

The sample holds many counts of this clonotype. The rearrangement uses TRBV4-2 and TRBJ2-7; D is unresolved. V was clipped by 4 bases and J by 1 base, with 14 bases between them. The CDR3 runs 15 residues. Germline V gene data show CDR1 as LGHNA and CDR2 as YNFKEQ. The CDR3 spells CASSPHPSLSYEQYF. CDR3 in DNA: TGTGCCAGCAGCCCCCACCCTAGTTTATCCTACGAGCAGTACTTC.

This clonotype was recorded at least ten times. This sequence joins TRBV7-2 and TRBJ1-5; D gene unclear. Trimming removed 5 bases at V and 7 bases at J, with 9 bases between. This CDR3 has 12 residues. Germline V CDR1 and CDR2: SGHTA, FQGNSA. The CDR3 is CASSPAGQPQHF. DNA of the CDR3: TGTGCCAGCAGCCCAGCAGGACAGCCCCAGCATTTT.

This CDR3 reads CASRWRMNYGYTF. The CDR3 DNA reads TGTGCCAGCAGGTGGCGGATGAACTATGGCTACACCTTC. The chain carries TRBV28 and TRBJ1-2; D not certain. The ends were cut back, 6 bases at V and 2 bases at J, with 10 bases in the middle. This CDR3 contains 13 residues. Germline CDR1 is MDHEN and CDR2 is SYDVKM.

This sequence joins TRBV19 and TRBJ1-5, with a tentative D call TRBD1 (5 bases). Trimming took 3 bases from V and 5 from J, leaving 14 bases between them. CDR1 and CDR2 from the germline V gene are LNHDA and SQIVND (reference sequence). The CDR3 spans 15 residues. CDR3 nucleotides: TGTGCCAGTAGTATTCCGGACATACGCGATCAGCCCCAGCATTTT. The encoded protein is CASSIPDIRDQPQHF.

The rearrangement uses TRBV6-1 and TRBJ2-5, with D possibly TRBD2 on 5 matching bases. CDR1 is MNHNS, CDR2 SASEGT, per germline. This CDR3 comprises 13 residues. V shed 7 bases and J shed 6 bases, with 15 bases lying between them. For the CDR3, the DNA is TGTGCCAGCAATGCAGACTACGCCAAGACCCAGTACTTC. Residues: CASNADYAKTQYF.

J is TRBJ1-1 and V is TRBV2, with 9 positions matching TRBD1. The CDR3 covers 14 residues. Germline V gene lookup returns CDR1 SNHLY and CDR2 FYNNEI. J was trimmed by 5 bases and V by 6 bases; bases with no gene match: 7. CDR3 in amino acids: CASSVTGGRTEAFF. CDR3 in DNA: TGTGCCAGCAGCGTTACAGGGGGCAGGACTGAAGCTTTCTTT.

V usage is TRBV12-3 or TRBV12-4 and J usage is TRBJ1-5, with D perhaps TRBD1 (5 bases). This CDR3 has 14 amino acids. V lost 5 bases, J lost 5 bases, and 13 bases lay in between. The CDR3 protein is CASSVDRIDQPQHF. The CDR3 DNA reads as TGTGCCAGCAGTGTCGACAGAATCGATCAGCCCCAGCATTTT.

This clonotype was observed at least ten times. The V gene is TRBV12-3 or TRBV12-4, the J gene TRBJ2-5; 9 bases map to TRBD1. The trim removed 6 bases at V and 5 bases at J, leaving 7 bases unmatched. The CDR3 is 14 residues long. The CDR3 DNA follows: TGTGCCAGCAGGCAACAGGGGGCGTCGGAGACCCAGTACTTC. Translating gives CASRQQGASETQYF.

This clonotype was detected ten times or more. The chain joins TRBV30 to TRBJ2-7, with a tentative D call TRBD1 (6 bases). V was pared by 0 bases and J by 6 bases, with 9 bases between. Germline V gene sequence: CDR1 GTSNPN, CDR2 SVGIG (reference sequence). This CDR3 has 12 amino acids. The chain's CDR3 is CAWSVGTLEQYF. CDR3 in DNA: TGTGCCTGGAGTGTTGGGACACTCGAGCAGTACTTC. The entire variable domain, with the rest obtained from reference TRBV30 and TRBJ2-7, is as follows: SQTIHQWPATLVQPVGSPLSLECTVEGTSNPNLYWYRQAAGRGLQLLFYSVGIGQISSEVPQNLSASRPQDRQFILSSKKLLLSDSGFYLCAWSVGTLEQYFGPGTRLTVT.

The chain uses TRBV15 and TRBJ2-7; 11 bases are a match to TRBD2. Germline CDR1 and CDR2: LNHNV and YYDKDF (reference sequence). CDR3 length equals 17 residues. V shed 3 bases and J 2 bases; nucleotides not matched to a gene: 9. CDR3 region: CATSRGGTSGQAYEQYF. Here the CDR3 DNA reads TGTGCCACCAGCAGGGGAGGGACTAGCGGTCAAGCCTACGAGCAGTACTTC.

The chain couples TRBV27 to TRBJ2-5; 7 bases match TRBD2. CDR1 is MNHEY and CDR2 is SMNVEV in the germline V gene (reference sequence). The CDR3 is 13 residues long. The J segment lost 3 bases and the V segment lost 6 bases, leaving 4 bases of the junction unmatched. The CDR3 region has the DNA TGTGCCAGCAGGGACCGGGAGGAAGAGACCCAGTACTTC. This codes for CASRDREEETQYF.

The DNA of the CDR3 is TGTGCCAGCAGTGGGATAGTGTCCACTGAAGCTTTCTTT. The encoded protein is CASSGIVSTEAFF. The chain uses TRBV6-1 and TRBJ1-1; unclear D gene. Germline CDR1 reads MNHNS; CDR2 reads SASEGT. The CDR3 is 13 amino acids. The V and J ends lost 4 bases and 4 bases respectively, with 10 bases between them.

This clonotype was recorded at least ten times. The genes are TRBV11-2 and TRBJ2-7; 8 bases line up with TRBD1. The CDR3 consists of 15 residues. Per germline, CDR1 SGHAT and CDR2 FQNNGV. J lost 2 bases, V lost 3 bases, and 6 bases had no gene match. CDR3 protein: CASSFAAGGPYEQYF. CDR3 nucleotide sequence: TGTGCCAGCAGCTTCGCGGCAGGGGGCCCCTACGAGCAGTACTTC.

This clonotype was counted at least ten times. V usage is TRBV30 and J usage is TRBJ1-5; weak D call: TRBD1 (6 bases). There are 15 residues in the CDR3. V was clipped by 3 bases and J by 0 bases, with 12 bases between them. Germline loops: CDR1 GTSNPN, CDR2 SVGIG (reference sequence). This CDR3 is CAWRAGTNSNQPQHF. CDR3 coding DNA: TGTGCCTGGAGGGCCGGGACAAATAGCAATCAGCCCCAGCATTTT.

A few counts support this clonotype. This chain uses TRBV11-3 with TRBJ2-7, with D perhaps matching TRBD1 or TRBD2 (6 bases each). Germline V gives CDR1 SGHNT, CDR2 YENEEA. V was pared by 8 bases and J by 2 bases, with 10 bases between. This CDR3 is 12 amino acids long. The DNA of the CDR3 is TGTGCCAGCGGCGGGACAACCTACGAGCAGTACTTC. As protein: CASGGTTYEQYF.

The chain employs TRBV12-3 or TRBV12-4 and TRBJ1-1; the D gene is possibly TRBD1 (6 bases). The ends were cut back, 4 bases at V and 10 bases at J, with 13 bases in the middle. This CDR3 spans 12 amino acids. DNA of the CDR3: TGTGCCAGCAGTTACGACAGGCTCACAGCTTTCTTT. It codes for CASSYDRLTAFF.

The sample holds many counts of this clonotype. This chain uses TRBV28 with TRBJ2-7, with TRBD2 matching over 7 bases. This CDR3 has 15 amino acids. The trim removed 2 bases at V and 6 bases at J, leaving 10 bases unmatched. Germline V CDR1 and CDR2: MDHEN, SYDVKM. The CDR3 loop reads CASSLMAGDFAEQYF. The CDR3 DNA sequence: TGTGCCAGCAGTTTAATGGCGGGGGACTTTGCCGAGCAGTACTTC. The variable domain in full, completed from reference TRBV28 and TRBJ2-7, reads DVKVTQSSRYLVKRTGEKVFLECVQDMDHENMFWYRQDPGLGLRLIYFSYDVKMKEKGDIPEGYSVSREKKERFSLILESASTNQTSMYLCASSLMAGDFAEQYFGPGTRLTVT.

This clonotype came up many times. The V and J genes are TRBV19 and TRBJ1-1, with D unclear. Germline CDR1 and CDR2: LNHDA and SQIVND (reference sequence). This CDR3 contains 15 residues. V gave up 5 bases and J gave up 1 base, with 14 bases separating them. The DNA for the CDR3 is TGTGCCAGTAGTTTCATTGTAGTCGGGAACACTGAAGCTTTCTTT. This codes for CASSFIVVGNTEAFF.

The chain recombines TRBV6-2 or TRBV6-3 with TRBJ1-2, with no clear D. The CDR3 is made up of 13 amino acids. Deletions cut 4 bases from V and 4 bases from J, with 10 bases between. CDR1 and CDR2 from the germline V gene are MNHEY and SVGEGT. The CDR3 coding sequence is TGTGCCAGCAGTTCTGAGAGCATCTATGGCTACACCTTC. It translates to CASSSESIYGYTF.

This clonotype was recorded at least ten times. This chain connects TRBV12-3 or TRBV12-4 to TRBJ1-6, with TRBD1 identical over 11 bases. J was trimmed by 15 bases and V by 6 bases; bases with no gene match: 16. The CDR3 has 16 residues. The CDR3, as DNA: TGTGCCAGCAGCCAGAGGACAGGGGGCGGATCGCGACGCCTCCACTTT. Its translation: CASSQRTGGGSRRLHF.

The V gene is TRBV6-5, the J gene TRBJ2-7, with 12 bases aligning to TRBD2. The closer fit of TRBJ2-5 to the DNA end suggests the J call may be wrong. Germline CDR1 is MNHEY and CDR2 is SVGAGI. This CDR3 has 15 residues. The DNA of the CDR3 is TGTGCCAGCAGTTACGGACTAGCGGGAAGCGAGACCCAGTACTTC. This translates into CASSYGLAGSETQYF.

The rearrangement joins TRBV7-2 to TRBJ2-5; D may be TRBD2 (7 bases). CDR1 and CDR2 (germline): SGHTA, FQGNSA. Between the trimmed V and J ends, which lost 1 base and 4 bases, there was a span of 10 bases. The CDR3 contains 14 residues. The CDR3 coding sequence is TGTGCCAGCAGCTTAGAGGGGGGGGTAGAGACCCAGTACTTC. Its translation: CASSLEGGVETQYF.

This clonotype was recorded many times. The rearrangement links TRBV27 to TRBJ2-7; 7 bases line up with TRBD1. Per germline, CDR1 MNHEY and CDR2 SMNVEV (reference sequence). The trim removed 6 bases at V and 3 bases at J, leaving 8 bases unmatched. There are 14 residues in the CDR3. CDR3 DNA: TGTGCCAGCAGCAAGCGCGACAGGGACTACGAGCAGTACTTC. Translation gives CASSKRDRDYEQYF.

The genes are TRBV28 and TRBJ1-2; D is perhaps TRBD1 (6 bases). Germline V gene data show CDR1 as MDHEN and CDR2 as SYDVKM. Trimming took off 6 bases at V and 4 bases at J, with 9 bases between the two ends. The CDR3 loop spans 12 amino acids. CDR3 sequence reads: CASRTGFYGYTF. In DNA, the CDR3 is TGTGCCAGCAGGACAGGTTTCTATGGCTACACCTTC.